The following is a TCR beta chain sequence with its context. This clonotype has ten or more counts. Its antigen has not been determined. No much larger clone exists at a distance of one base, and base qualities are not known. The sample is drawn from a study of response to subunit inactivated influenza vaccine (dated by TCRdb to the late 2010s). Notes on the research overall: To follow how T cells responded to a trivalent subunit inactivated influenza vaccine, the researchers relied on deep quantitative profiling of the T cell receptor repertoire. On the study overall, not on this receptor specifically: The authors proposed that each seasonal influenza vaccination may bring in only a limited number of new T cells.

Germline trimming amounts to 0 bases on V and 0 bases on J, with 8 as the count of junction bases outside the gene matches. The germline V gene gives CDR1 as MNHEY and CDR2 as SVGEGT. The CDR3 spans 19 residues, from the cysteine through the phenylalanine. The sequence is cut down to CDR3 DNA, 57 bases in frame from base 1. Library preparation was by RT-PCR. Reads for this sample came from an Illumina HiSeq 2500. Through fastp at Q25 and MiXCR, TCRdb rebuilt clones from the public reads, retaining in-frame beta chains. Rows with one shared CDR3 protein collapse into an entry with the most common genes and DNA. In all, the sample holds about 800,000 distinct CDR3 sequences, and less than 25% of those were seen once. The ten largest clones add up to roughly 10% of the sample.

The sequencing here drew on PBMCs from blood, taken more than 4 days after vaccination. The chain is assembled from TRBV6-2 or TRBV6-3 and TRBJ2-6; 7 of the junction bases match TRBD1. This TCR was recovered from a man aged 45 to 65 who received an inactivated influenza vaccine. Donor details come from another sample of the same person, matched by shared clones. The CDR3 region has the sequence CASSYSKGDSYSGANVLTF. DNA sequence: TGTGCCAGCAGTTACTCTAAGGGGGACAGCTACTCTGGGGCCAACGTCCTGACTTTC.